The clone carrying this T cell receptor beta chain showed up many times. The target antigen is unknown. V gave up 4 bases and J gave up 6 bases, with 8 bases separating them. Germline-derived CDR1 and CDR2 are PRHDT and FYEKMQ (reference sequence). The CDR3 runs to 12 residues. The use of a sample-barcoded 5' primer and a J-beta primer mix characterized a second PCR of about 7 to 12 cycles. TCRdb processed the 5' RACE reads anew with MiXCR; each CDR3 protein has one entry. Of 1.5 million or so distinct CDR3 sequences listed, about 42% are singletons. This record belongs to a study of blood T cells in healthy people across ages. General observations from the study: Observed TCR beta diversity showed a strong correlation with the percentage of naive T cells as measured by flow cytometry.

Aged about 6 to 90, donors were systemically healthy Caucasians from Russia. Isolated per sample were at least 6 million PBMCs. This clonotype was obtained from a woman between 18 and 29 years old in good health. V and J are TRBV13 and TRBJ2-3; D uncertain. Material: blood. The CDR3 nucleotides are TGTGCCAGCAGCTCGGCTCAGGATACGCAGTATTTT. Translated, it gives CASSSAQDTQYF.